Shown below are 23 T cell receptor beta chains from a single sample sequenced in a study of T cell changes during pregnancy in multiple sclerosis. This table comes from immunoSEQ multiplex PCR, and its TCRdb copy is limited to in-frame clones, with some not included. The table has around 64,000 clones, 92% seen once. Sequences were derived from CD4+ T cells from peripheral blood mononuclear cells, sampled after pregnancy. These receptors were taken from a female donor with multiple sclerosis, enrolled in a pregnancy study.

The chain employs TRBV10-3 and TRBJ2-1; 8 nucleotides align to TRBD1. Germline lookup yields CDR1 ENHRY and CDR2 SYGVKD. CDR3 length: 14 residues. The ends lost 2 bases at V and 6 bases at J; junction bases unmatched: 3. The CDR3 reads CAISERDRSNEQFF. The CDR3 DNA reads as TGTGCCATCAGTGAGCGGGACAGGTCCAATGAGCAGTTCTTC.

CDR3 in DNA: TGTGCCATCTCCCCGACAGGGAATCAGCCCCAGCATTTT. This sequence encodes CAISPTGNQPQHF. This sequence joins TRBV19 and TRBJ1-5, with 7 bases identical to TRBD1. This CDR3 has 13 residues. The ends lost 10 bases at V and 4 bases at J; junction bases unmatched: 7. Germline assignment: CDR1 LNHDA and CDR2 SQIVND (reference sequence).

CDR3 DNA: TGTGCCTGGAGTTCCGGACAGGGAGGGTCACTATACGAGCAGTACTTC. It encodes CAWSSGQGGSLYEQYF. The chain has TRBV30 and TRBJ2-7, with D perhaps matching TRBD1 (8 bases). The CDR3 has 16 amino acids. With 2 bases removed from V and 4 bases from J, the gap between germline ends came to 21 bases. CDR1 is GTSNPN and CDR2 is SVGIG in the germline V gene (reference sequence).

This clone has a single count. CDR3 DNA sequence: TGTGCCAGCACCCAACCCGGGACAGGGATAGGTGAAAAACTGTTTTTT. This codes for CASTQPGTGIGEKLFF. The gene calls are TRBV25-1 and TRBJ1-4; 9 nucleotides agree with TRBD1. Trimming removed 7 bases from V and 7 bases from J; junction bases left unmatched: 13. The CDR3 contains 16 residues. The germline V gene encodes CDR1 MGHDK and CDR2 SYGVNS.

This sequence joins TRBV4-2 and TRBJ2-7, with TRBD1 matching 10 bases. J was trimmed by 4 bases and V by 3 bases; bases with no gene match: 9. From germline, CDR1 is LGHNA and CDR2 YNFKEQ. This CDR3 contains 16 residues. CDR3 protein: CASSQGQGSPEYEQYF. CDR3 in DNA: TGTGCCAGCAGCCAGGGACAGGGGTCCCCAGAGTACGAGCAGTACTTC.

The chain couples TRBV19 to TRBJ1-1; tentative D call: TRBD1 (6 bases). Looked up from germline, CDR1 is LNHDA and CDR2 is SQIVND (reference sequence). The CDR3 extends over 15 amino acids. Trimming stripped 4 bases from V and 5 bases from J, with 17 bases between. As DNA, the CDR3 is TGTGCCAGTAGTACCGTGGGGGGGCCCGGGACTGAAGCTTTCTTT. Its protein product is CASSTVGGPGTEAFF.

This chain joins TRBV28 and TRBJ2-4, with D possibly matching TRBD1 (6 bases). This CDR3 contains 14 residues. The germline V and J ends were trimmed by 3 bases and 6 bases, with 12 bases remaining between them. In germline, CDR1 is MDHEN, CDR2 SYDVKM. CDR3 protein: CASSLMSGVNIQYF. The CDR3 region has the DNA TGTGCCAGCAGTTTGATGTCAGGGGTAAACATTCAGTACTTC.

This clone was detected only once. The V gene is TRBV6-5, the J gene TRBJ1-1; 7 bases are shared with TRBD1. Per the germline V gene, CDR1 is MNHEY and CDR2 is SVGAGI. The CDR3 has 12 residues. Trimming at V came to 7 bases and at J to 6 bases, leaving 5 bases not matched to a gene. This chain's CDR3 is CASTAGQSEAFF. The CDR3 DNA reads as TGTGCCAGCACCGCGGGACAGTCTGAAGCTTTCTTT.

In this sample, this clone turned up a few times. The rearrangement uses TRBV5-4 and TRBJ1-1, with D perhaps TRBD1 (6 bases). Looked up from germline, CDR1 is SGHNT and CDR2 is YYREEE (reference sequence). This CDR3 has 14 residues. The germline V and J ends were trimmed by 1 base and 3 bases, with 10 bases remaining between them. The CDR3 loop reads CASSLQGLDTEAFF. In DNA, the CDR3 is TGTGCCAGCAGCTTGCAGGGGCTGGACACTGAAGCTTTCTTT.

V is TRBV28 and J is TRBJ2-7, with D hard to call. The CDR3 runs 14 residues. CDR1 MDHEN and CDR2 SYDVKM come from the germline V gene. V lost 2 bases to trimming and J lost 6 bases, with 14 bases between them. CDR3 region: CASSLRPNSGEQYF. The CDR3 DNA reads as TGTGCCAGCAGTTTACGTCCGAACTCGGGCGAGCAGTACTTC.

The CDR3 nucleotides are TGTGCCAGCAGCCGATTCATACAGAGCTCCTATAATTCACCCCTCCACTTT. This gives the protein CASSRFIQSSYNSPLHF. The chain has TRBV7-2 and TRBJ1-6, with unresolved D. In germline, CDR1 is SGHTA, CDR2 FQGNSA. The CDR3 length is 17 residues. V was cut by 5 bases and J by 0 bases, with 14 bases left in between.

This clone showed up just once. The chain recombines TRBV27 with TRBJ2-1; 7 bases match TRBD2. The V gene's germline CDR1 is MNHEY and CDR2 SMNVEV (reference sequence). The length of the CDR3 is 14 residues. Trimming removed 3 bases from V and 7 bases from J; junction bases left unmatched: 6. CDR3 loop: CASSFEVGGNEQFF. In DNA, the CDR3 is TGTGCCAGCAGTTTCGAGGTCGGGGGGAATGAGCAGTTCTTC.

This chain uses TRBV10-3 with TRBJ2-1, with a weak D call TRBD1 (6 bases). The CDR3 length is 15 residues. V was pared by 4 bases and J by 7 bases, with 17 bases between. CDR1 and CDR2 (germline): ENHRY, SYGVKD. The CDR3 bases are TGTGCCATCAGTGCAGGGGCCCGCCTGGGGAATGAGCAGTTCTTC. It yields the protein CAISAGARLGNEQFF.

This clone was seen just once. This chain joins TRBV4-1 and TRBJ1-2; no clear D. Trimming cost V 3 bases and J 2 bases, with 16 bases left between them. CDR1 is MGHRA, CDR2 YSYEKL, per germline. This CDR3 region has 16 residues. The CDR3 nucleotides are TGCGCCAGCAGCCAGTCCAGGCGGGTCGCGAACTATGGCTACACCTTC. This gives the protein CASSQSRRVANYGYTF.

This chain links TRBV5-1 with TRBJ2-1, with D unresolved. CDR1 is SGHRS, CDR2 YFSETQ, per germline. This CDR3 is built from 14 residues. V was pared by 0 bases and J by 0 bases, with 4 bases between. The CDR3 DNA is TGCGCCAGCAGCTTGGCGGGCTCCTACAATGAGCAGTTCTTC. Translation: CASSLAGSYNEQFF.

The chain has TRBV28 and TRBJ1-4; 9 positions agree with TRBD1. The CDR3 totals 15 residues. Germline V gene data show CDR1 as MDHEN and CDR2 as SYDVKM. V trimming: 4 bases; J trimming: 6 bases; junction bases outside the gene matches: 6. The CDR3 loop is CASSSRDRVDEKLFF. CDR3 bases: TGTGCCAGCAGTTCAAGGGACAGGGTTGATGAAAAACTGTTTTTT.

CDR3 loop: CSVREFLSTDTQYF. CDR3 DNA: TGCAGCGTTCGGGAGTTCCTGAGCACAGATACGCAGTATTTT. The gene calls are TRBV29-1 and TRBJ2-3, with D possibly matching TRBD2 (6 bases). In germline, CDR1 is SQVTM, CDR2 ANQGSEA. This CDR3 has 14 amino acids. V shed 5 bases and J shed 0 bases, with 12 bases lying between them.

This clone was recorded only once. The gene calls are TRBV5-1 and TRBJ2-2; 9 bases align to TRBD2. V was pared by 3 bases and J by 2 bases, with 5 bases of the junction left unmatched. The CDR3 loop spans 16 amino acids. The germline V gene encodes CDR1 SGHRS and CDR2 YFSETQ. CDR3 protein: CASSSGLATNTGELFF. The CDR3 DNA is TGCGCCAGCAGCTCCGGACTAGCGACCAACACCGGGGAGCTGTTTTTT. The variable domain in full, completed from reference TRBV5-1 and TRBJ2-2, reads KAGVTQTPRYLIKTRGQQVTLSCSPISGHRSVSWYQQTPGQGLQFLFEYFSETQRNKGNFPGRFSGRQFSNSRSEMNVSTLELGDSALYLCASSSGLATNTGELFFGEGSRLTVL.

This clone has only a few counts. V gene TRBV6-5 combines with J gene TRBJ1-2; TRBD1 might be the D (6 bases). This CDR3 is built from 16 residues. The germline V gene encodes CDR1 MNHEY and CDR2 SVGAGI. V lost 4 bases and J 6 bases, leaving 21 bases between the germline ends. CDR3 protein: CASSFTPAGGEDGYTF. The CDR3 DNA follows: TGTGCCAGCAGTTTCACACCCGCTGGGGGCGAGGATGGCTACACCTTC.

V and J are TRBV6-1 and TRBJ2-3, with TRBD2 identical over 7 bases. CDR1 is MNHNS and CDR2 is SASEGT in the germline V gene. The CDR3 has 17 amino acids. The V segment lost 1 base and the J segment 4 bases; nucleotides outside the gene matches: 11. CDR3 coding DNA: TGTGCCAGCAGTGAAGAGCGACTAGCCCCAGTGGCAGATACGCAGTATTTT. It yields the protein CASSEERLAPVADTQYF.

The chain is built from TRBV30 and TRBJ2-5; 10 nucleotides line up with TRBD2. The CDR3 loop spans 16 amino acids. V was clipped by 0 bases and J by 4 bases; unmatched bases: 8. Germline CDR1 GTSNPN, CDR2 SVGIG (reference sequence). DNA of the CDR3: TGTGCCTGGAGTGTTTTAGCGGGGGGAACGGGAGAGACCCAGTACTTC. Translating gives CAWSVLAGGTGETQYF. Supplemented by reference TRBV30 and TRBJ2-5, the full variable domain reads SQTIHQWPATLVQPVGSPLSLECTVEGTSNPNLYWYRQAAGRGLQLLFYSVGIGQISSEVPQNLSASRPQDRQFILSSKKLLLSDSGFYLCAWSVLAGGTGETQYFGPGTRLLVL.

This clone was detected once. V usage is TRBV5-1 and J usage is TRBJ2-3; TRBD2 might be the D (5 bases). Germline CDR1 and CDR2: SGHRS and YFSETQ. This CDR3 spans 16 amino acids. Trimming left V 0 bases short and J 2 bases short, with 13 bases between. CDR3 sequence: CASSLASGLPTDTQYF. In nucleotides, the CDR3 is TGCGCCAGCAGCTTGGCCTCAGGACTCCCCACAGATACGCAGTATTTT. The full variable domain, in which reference TRBV5-1 and TRBJ2-3 provide the parts outside the CDR3, is KAGVTQTPRYLIKTRGQQVTLSCSPISGHRSVSWYQQTPGQGLQFLFEYFSETQRNKGNFPGRFSGRQFSNSRSEMNVSTLELGDSALYLCASSLASGLPTDTQYFGPGTRLTVL.

This chain links TRBV9 with TRBJ2-1; no definite D call. This CDR3 is 15 amino acids long. V was clipped by 0 bases and J by 3 bases, with 10 bases between them. CDR1 is SGDLS and CDR2 is YYNGEE in the germline V gene. The DNA of the CDR3 is TGTGCCAGCAGCGTAGCAGCGTCGGGCTACAATGAGCAGTTCTTC. Translation gives CASSVAASGYNEQFF.